The 28 T cell receptor beta chains reported below all come from one sample, sequenced in a study of Ad26.COV2.S vaccination and SARS-CoV-2 variants. Libraries were prepared by immunoSEQ multiplex PCR; TCRdb keeps only in-frame clonotypes and omits some of them. The sample contains under 600,000 clones, roughly nine tenths of which appear only once. Treatment meaning: 15 to 20 received Ad26.COV2.S at low or high dose, single or two shots; five or six received placebo; per-sample allocation not given. On day 63 after the first injection, vaccine and placebo recipients gave samples. Sequencing was performed on peripheral blood, taken in a trial of Ad26.COV2.S vaccine versus placebo. The source is a person between 18 and 59 years old who received the Ad26.COV2.S COVID-19 vaccine or a placebo.

The count of this clone is one. The rearrangement uses TRBV29-1 and TRBJ1-2, with a tentative D call TRBD1 (6 bases). Germline V CDR1 and CDR2: SQVTM, ANQGSEA. The V and J ends lost 6 bases and 3 bases respectively, with 17 bases between them. This CDR3 is built from 14 residues. The CDR3 is CSVSPPAGDYGYTF. The CDR3 DNA reads as TGCAGCGTGTCCCCCCCAGCAGGGGACTATGGCTACACCTTC.

The chain links TRBV6-2 or TRBV6-3 to TRBJ2-7; the match to TRBD1 covers 10 bases. Germline V CDR1 and CDR2: MNHEY, SVGEGT. Trimming took 2 bases from V and 4 from J; bases not matched to a gene: 8. This CDR3 contains 16 residues. CDR3 loop: CASSYQPGTGDYEQYF. CDR3 coding DNA: TGTGCCAGCAGTTACCAACCCGGGACAGGGGATTACGAGCAGTACTTC.

V is TRBV28 and J is TRBJ1-2; 7 bases align to TRBD1. V gave up 6 bases and J gave up 8 bases; unmatched junction bases: 12. The germline V gene has CDR1 MDHEN and CDR2 SYDVKM. This CDR3 spans 14 amino acids. CDR3 sequence (DNA): TGTGCCAGCAGGCGCTCGGGACAGTCGGGGGGCTACACCTTC. Its translation is CASRRSGQSGGYTF.

The rearrangement links TRBV6-5 to TRBJ1-5, with a possible D match to TRBD1 (5 bases). Germline V gives CDR1 MNHEY, CDR2 SVGAGI. V lost 5 bases and J lost 5, with 13 bases in between. CDR3 length: 14 amino acids. CDR3 nucleotide sequence: TGTGCCAGCAGTCAACGGGGGTATTATCAGCCCCAGCATTTT. It codes for CASSQRGYYQPQHF.

The V call is TRBV10-3, the J call TRBJ1-6; no definite D call. CDR3 length: 14 amino acids. Trimming left V 3 bases short and J 10 bases short, with 13 bases between. CDR1 and CDR2 from the germline V gene are ENHRY and SYGVKD. The CDR3 nucleotides are TGTGCCATCAGTGATTGGGGTGCGAGGTCACCCCTCCACTTT. Amino acids: CAISDWGARSPLHF.

The chain is built from TRBV7-3 and TRBJ2-1, with a possible D match to TRBD2 (5 bases). Between the trimmed V and J ends, which lost 6 bases and 2 bases, there was a span of 11 bases. This CDR3 is 14 amino acids long. Germline V lookup: CDR1 SGHTA, CDR2 FQGTGA. The CDR3 is CASSQSGTYNEQFF. The CDR3 DNA reads as TGTGCCAGCAGTCAATCCGGGACCTACAATGAGCAGTTCTTC.

The chain carries TRBV11-2 and TRBJ1-1; 7 nucleotides line up with TRBD1. The CDR3 loop spans 15 amino acids. Germline V CDR1 and CDR2: SGHAT, FQNNGV. The J segment lost 8 bases and the V segment lost 4 bases, leaving 13 bases of the junction unmatched. CDR3 residues: CASSSGEQGNIEAFF. Here the CDR3 DNA reads TGTGCCAGCAGCTCTGGTGAACAGGGGAATATCGAAGCTTTCTTT.

The V call is TRBV7-9, the J call TRBJ1-3, with 7 bases identical to TRBD1. The germline gives CDR1 SEHNR, CDR2 FQNEAQ (reference sequence). J lost 9 bases, V lost 6 bases, and 11 bases had no gene match. The CDR3 sequence is 14 residues long. CDR3 bases: TGTGCCAGCAGACAATCAGGGGGTGACGGCACCATATATTTT. It codes for CASRQSGGDGTIYF. Full variable domain (outside the CDR3, taken from reference TRBV7-9 and TRBJ1-3): DTGVSQNPRHKITKRGQNVTFRCDPISEHNRLYWYRQTLGQGPEFLTYFQNEAQLEKSRLLSDRFSAERPKGSFSTLEIQRTEQGDSAMYLCASRQSGGDGTIYFGEGSWLTVV.

The chain has TRBV5-1 and TRBJ1-2, with 8 positions matching TRBD1. Unmatched junction bases numbered 8, after V lost 3 bases and J lost 4 bases. Looked up from germline, CDR1 is SGHRS and CDR2 is YFSETQ. This CDR3 has 15 amino acids. The CDR3 DNA sequence: TGCGCCAGCAGCTCTCCAGGACAGGGTAGCTATGGCTACACCTTC. It translates to CASSSPGQGSYGYTF.

This chain links TRBV30 with TRBJ1-1; no clear D gene. From germline, CDR1 is GTSNPN and CDR2 SVGIG (reference sequence). V lost 0 bases and J 1 base, leaving 6 bases between the germline ends. The CDR3 runs to 13 residues. In nucleotides, the CDR3 is TGTGCCTGGAGTGTTAACAGGAACACTGAAGCTTTCTTT. This encodes CAWSVNRNTEAFF.

DNA for the CDR3: TGTGCCAGCAGAGTGACCTGGGACAGCTTTTCCGAGCAGTACTTC. It is translated as CASRVTWDSFSEQYF. The chain has TRBV27 and TRBJ2-7; 7 nucleotides line up with TRBD1. Germline CDR1 MNHEY, CDR2 SMNVEV (reference sequence). The J segment lost 6 bases and the V segment lost 6 bases, leaving 14 bases of the junction unmatched. The CDR3 contains 15 residues.

The CDR3 coding sequence is TGCGCCAGCAGTGTGGATCCCTTTAATTCACCCCTCCACTTT. It is translated as CASSVDPFNSPLHF. The genes are TRBV5-1 and TRBJ1-6; D gene unclear. The ends were cut back, 5 bases at V and 6 bases at J, with 12 bases in the middle. Germline V gene lookup returns CDR1 SGHRS and CDR2 YFSETQ. The CDR3 covers 14 residues.

This rearrangement joins TRBV14 to TRBJ1-1; possible D gene TRBD1, 5 bases. The CDR3 runs 15 residues. CDR1 SGHDN and CDR2 FVKESK come from the germline V gene. Trimming left V 4 bases short and J 1 base short, with 13 bases between. The CDR3 nucleotides are TGTGCCAGCAGCCTAGGGACGCAACCGAACACTGAAGCTTTCTTT. This sequence encodes CASSLGTQPNTEAFF. The full variable domain, completed using reference TRBV14 and TRBJ1-1, is EAGVTQFPSHSVIEKGQTVTLRCDPISGHDNLYWYRRVMGKEIKFLLHFVKESKQDESGMPNNRFLAERTGGTYSTLKVQPAELEDSGVYFCASSLGTQPNTEAFFGQGTRLTVV.

This sequence joins TRBV6-5 and TRBJ1-6; D is perhaps TRBD1 (6 bases). V was trimmed by 6 bases and J by 8 bases, leaving 11 bases between them. The CDR3 spans 13 residues. Germline loops: CDR1 MNHEY, CDR2 SVGAGI. The CDR3 DNA follows: TGTGCCAGCAGCCAGAACAGGGATTCACCCCTCCACTTT. Amino acid sequence: CASSQNRDSPLHF.

The V gene is TRBV27, the J gene TRBJ1-4; possibly TRBD1 for D (6 bases). Germline V gene lookup returns CDR1 MNHEY and CDR2 SMNVEV (reference sequence). V was pared by 6 bases and J by 5 bases, with 19 bases between. The CDR3 sequence is 16 residues long. The CDR3 is CASRPTGRGVNEKLFF. The CDR3 nucleotides read TGTGCCAGCAGACCGACAGGAAGGGGGGTAAATGAAAAACTGTTTTTT.

J is TRBJ2-1 and V is TRBV7-2; 9 bases are shared with TRBD2. This CDR3 is built from 19 residues. V dropped 3 bases and J dropped 0; count of bases not matched to a gene: 12. CDR1 SGHTA and CDR2 FQGNSA come from the germline V gene. The CDR3 DNA is TGTGCCAGCAGCTTTCGGATAGCGGGGGCCACCAGCTCCTACAATGAGCAGTTCTTC. Residues: CASSFRIAGATSSYNEQFF.

The rearrangement joins TRBV5-4 to TRBJ1-1, with D possibly being TRBD1 (5 bases). The CDR3 is 14 residues long. Germline V gene sequence: CDR1 SGHNT, CDR2 YYREEE (reference sequence). The germline V and J ends were trimmed by 1 base and 3 bases, with 10 bases remaining between them. CDR3 in amino acids: CASSLRRGDTEAFF. Here the CDR3 DNA reads TGTGCCAGCAGCTTGAGGCGGGGGGACACTGAAGCTTTCTTT.

V usage is TRBV6-5 and J usage is TRBJ2-1; 7 bases match TRBD2. The CDR3 extends over 14 amino acids. Germline V lookup: CDR1 MNHEY, CDR2 SVGAGI. Losses at the gene ends were 2 bases for V and 9 bases for J; bases not matched to a gene: 7. CDR3 DNA: TGTGCCAGCAGTTACGGGGAGGGGTGGGGTGAGCAGTTCTTC. Translation gives CASSYGEGWGEQFF.

CDR3 loop: CASSSLTGTAEKLFF. DNA for the CDR3: TGTGCCAGCAGTTCGTTAACCGGGACAGCCGAAAAACTGTTTTTT. J is TRBJ1-4 and V is TRBV7-2, with 7 bases aligning to TRBD1. The trim removed 6 bases at V and 8 bases at J, leaving 12 bases unmatched. Germline assignment: CDR1 SGHTA and CDR2 FQGNSA. This CDR3 spans 15 amino acids.

The chain uses TRBV5-1 and TRBJ2-1, with D perhaps TRBD1 or TRBD2 (5 bases each). V was trimmed by 4 bases and J by 5 bases, leaving 10 bases between them. In germline, CDR1 is SGHRS, CDR2 YFSETQ. There are 13 residues in the CDR3. The CDR3 here is CASSGGLHNEQFF. DNA for the CDR3: TGCGCCAGCAGCGGGGGTTTGCACAATGAGCAGTTCTTC.

The chain couples TRBV29-1 to TRBJ1-5; TRBD1 aligns across 11 bases. V lost 3 bases and J lost 4; bases outside the gene matches: 17. The CDR3 runs to 19 residues. Germline CDR1 reads SQVTM; CDR2 reads ANQGSEA. The CDR3 loop reads CSVEWRPTIRDRGNQPQHF. CDR3 DNA: TGCAGCGTTGAGTGGCGTCCGACTATCCGGGACAGGGGGAATCAGCCCCAGCATTTT. Full variable domain (missing parts from reference TRBV29-1 and TRBJ1-5): SAVISQKPSRDICQRGTSLTIQCQVDSQVTMMFWYRQQPGQSLTLIATANQGSEATYESGFVIDKFPISRPNLTFSTLTVSNMSPEDSSIYLCSVEWRPTIRDRGNQPQHFGDGTRLSIL.

The chain joins TRBV10-3 to TRBJ2-5; D remains ambiguous. Germline V gene sequence: CDR1 ENHRY, CDR2 SYGVKD. V was pared by 6 bases and J by 2 bases, with 10 bases between. The CDR3 spans 13 residues. CDR3 region: CAIRVGSQETQYF. CDR3 coding DNA: TGTGCCATCAGGGTGGGCAGTCAAGAGACCCAGTACTTC.

The V and J genes are TRBV7-9 and TRBJ2-7, with D possibly matching TRBD2 (5 bases). Trimming removed 5 bases at V and 3 bases at J, with 11 bases between. Germline lookup yields CDR1 SEHNR and CDR2 FQNEAQ (reference sequence). The CDR3 runs 13 residues. CDR3 region: CASSHGGGYEQYF. For the CDR3, the DNA is TGTGCCAGCAGCCACGGAGGAGGCTACGAGCAGTACTTC.

This chain joins TRBV9 and TRBJ1-2; D unresolved. Trimming stripped 0 bases from V and 3 bases from J, with 15 bases between. This CDR3 spans 16 amino acids. Looked up from germline, CDR1 is SGDLS and CDR2 is YYNGEE. CDR3 sequence reads: CASSVEGLEGYYGYTF. DNA for the CDR3: TGTGCCAGCAGCGTAGAAGGGCTTGAGGGATACTATGGCTACACCTTC.

The chain has TRBV19 and TRBJ1-2; D not resolved. The ends were cut back, 5 bases at V and 6 bases at J, with 19 bases in the middle. The V gene's germline CDR1 is LNHDA and CDR2 SQIVND (reference sequence). The CDR3 has 15 residues. The CDR3 loop reads CASSSDRTQLHGYTF. The CDR3 DNA follows: TGTGCCAGTAGTTCGGACCGGACCCAATTACATGGCTACACCTTC.

V is TRBV4-1 and J is TRBJ2-3, with unresolved D. The V end lost 0 bases, the J end lost 2 bases, and 21 bases lay between the germline ends. This CDR3 is 19 amino acids long. Germline CDR1 MGHRA, CDR2 YSYEKL. The CDR3 DNA is TGCGCCAGCAGCCAAGATCCAGTGGGCGTCGGCGGACCCACAGATACGCAGTATTTT. Protein sequence: CASSQDPVGVGGPTDTQYF.

The genes are TRBV12-3 or TRBV12-4 and TRBJ2-6, with no clear D. The CDR3 spans 13 residues. Trimming removed 2 bases at V and 4 bases at J, with 3 bases between. CDR3 nucleotides: TGTGCCAGCAGTTTATGGGGGGCCAACGTCCTGACTTTC. Protein: CASSLWGANVLTF.

The rearrangement joins TRBV29-1 to TRBJ1-3; no definite D call. The CDR3 totals 12 residues. Germline V lookup: CDR1 SQVTM, CDR2 ANQGSEA. The V gene lost 4 bases and the J gene lost 2 bases, with 6 bases spanning the gap. CDR3 bases: TGCAGCGTTGTAAACCCTGGAAACACCATATATTTT. Translated, it gives CSVVNPGNTIYF.